This T cell receptor beta chain was observed in a study of shared clonotypes between healthy human individuals. About the study: A few men and a couple of women, aged 18 to 49, were donors. Used for every donor were three CD4 naive, three CD4 memory, two CD8 naive and one CD8 memory plate.

Adult donors, all healthy and HIV-negative, had no recent acute infections or vaccinations. General study points: On the whole, naive subsets had larger estimated richness than memory subsets had.

With regard to this clone: Its antigen is as yet unknown.

Here immunoSEQ multiplex PCR was the method, and the copy in TCRdb shows in-frame clones only, minus some. The sample yields around 1.1 million clones, around 82% seen once. Sequences were obtained from memory CD4+ T cells from PBMCs. This sample's subset: CD45RA-negative fraction. This sequence originates from a man aged 18 to 29 in good health. Some clones in this sample may be carry-over from other donors' samples.

The CDR3 DNA is TGTGCCAGCAGTCAGGAAGGCTATGGCTACACCTTC. It encodes CASSQEGYGYTF. This chain joins TRBV27 and TRBJ1-2; no clear D gene. Germline V gene sequence: CDR1 MNHEY, CDR2 SMNVEV (reference sequence). The V end was cut by 5 bases, the J end by 4 bases, with 8 bases between. This CDR3 contains 12 residues.